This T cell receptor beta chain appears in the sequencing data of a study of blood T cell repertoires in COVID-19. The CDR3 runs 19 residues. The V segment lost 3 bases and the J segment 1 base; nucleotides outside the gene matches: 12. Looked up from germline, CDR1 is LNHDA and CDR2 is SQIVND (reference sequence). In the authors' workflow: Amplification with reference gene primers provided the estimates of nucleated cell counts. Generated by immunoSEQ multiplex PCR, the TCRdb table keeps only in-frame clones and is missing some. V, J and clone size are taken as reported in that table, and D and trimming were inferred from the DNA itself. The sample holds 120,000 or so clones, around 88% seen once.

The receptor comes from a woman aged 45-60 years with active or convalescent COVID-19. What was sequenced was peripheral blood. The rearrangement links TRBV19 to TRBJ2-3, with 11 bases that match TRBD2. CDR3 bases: TGTGCCAGTAGTATCCGAGGTAGCGGGAGGGCCGAGGGCACAGATACGCAGTATTTT. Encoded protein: CASSIRGSGRAEGTDTQYF.